The present TCR beta chain was sequenced within a study of T cells in Graves' hyperthyroidism and ophthalmopathy. Amplified TCR beta CDR3 regions derived from RNA transcripts. The study used the HTBI primer set for a first-round RT-PCR of the TCR CDR3. One entry per CDR3 protein results from TCRdb running MiXCR on the multiplex PCR reads. The sample shows over 200,000 distinct CDR3 sequences, about 17% of them seen only once. This clonotype was seen only a few times. Between the trimmed V and J ends, which lost 5 bases and 7 bases, there was a span of 16 bases. Germline-derived CDR1 and CDR2 are KGHDR and SFDVKD. The CDR3 loop spans 14 amino acids.

The sequencing sample was made of blood. The rearrangement uses TRBV24-1 and TRBJ2-5; D might be TRBD1 (5 bases). The clonotype originates from a man aged 40-49 years with Graves' hyperthyroidism. The CDR3: CATSVGAGARTQYF. CDR3 DNA: TGTGCCACCAGTGTTGGGGCCGGCGCAAGGACCCAGTACTTC.